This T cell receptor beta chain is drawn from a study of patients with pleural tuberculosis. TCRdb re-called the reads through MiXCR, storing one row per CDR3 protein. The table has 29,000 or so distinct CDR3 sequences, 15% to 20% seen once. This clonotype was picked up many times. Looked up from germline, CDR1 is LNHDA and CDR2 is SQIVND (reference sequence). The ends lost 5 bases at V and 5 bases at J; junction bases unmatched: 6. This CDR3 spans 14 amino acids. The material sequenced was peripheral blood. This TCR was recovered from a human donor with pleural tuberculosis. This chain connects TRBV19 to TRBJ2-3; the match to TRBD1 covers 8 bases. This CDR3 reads CASSRRQGRDTQYF. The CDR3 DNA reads TGTGCCAGTAGTCGCAGACAGGGGCGAGATACGCAGTATTTT.